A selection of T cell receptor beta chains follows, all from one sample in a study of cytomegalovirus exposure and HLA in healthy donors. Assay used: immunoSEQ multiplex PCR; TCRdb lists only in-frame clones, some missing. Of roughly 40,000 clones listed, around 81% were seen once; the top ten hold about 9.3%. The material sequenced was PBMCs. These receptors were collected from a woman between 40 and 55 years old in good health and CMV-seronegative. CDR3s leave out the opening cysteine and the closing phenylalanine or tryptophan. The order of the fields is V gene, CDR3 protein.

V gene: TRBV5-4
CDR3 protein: ASSPQNTGELF

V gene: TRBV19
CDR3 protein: ASRETGYGYT

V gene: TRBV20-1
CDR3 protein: SANREETQY

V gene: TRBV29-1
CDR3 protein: SAMDRGSYEQY

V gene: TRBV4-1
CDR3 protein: ASSQDKQLYQPQH

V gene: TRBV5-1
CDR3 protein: ASKQGFGANVLT

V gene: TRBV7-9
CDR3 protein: ASSLARLTYNSPLH

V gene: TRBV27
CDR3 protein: ASSPLDRDSPLH

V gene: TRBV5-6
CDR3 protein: ASSQGGANIQY

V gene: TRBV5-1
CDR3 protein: ASSATDNSPLH

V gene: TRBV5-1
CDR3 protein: ASRQGSGANVLT

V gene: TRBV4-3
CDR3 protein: ASSQDPVPNSPLH

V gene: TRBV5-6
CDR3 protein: ASSLDSRANYGYT

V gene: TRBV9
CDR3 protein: ASTKGGSRNTEAF

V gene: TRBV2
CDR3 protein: ASRGNIGELF

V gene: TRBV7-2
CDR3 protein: ASSLGGQGSEKLF

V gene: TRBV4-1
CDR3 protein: ASSHFSGTSYNEQF

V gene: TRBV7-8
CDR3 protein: ASSSPGGGVVTEAF

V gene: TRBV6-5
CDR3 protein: ASSYDSASLNYGYT

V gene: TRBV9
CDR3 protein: ASSVDPAGASSYNEQF

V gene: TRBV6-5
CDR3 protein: ASSLGQGFRSPLH

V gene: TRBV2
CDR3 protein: ASTGGAGQPQH

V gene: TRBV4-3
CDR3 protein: ASSHSTARGYT

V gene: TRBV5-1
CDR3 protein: ASSLLGSNYGYT

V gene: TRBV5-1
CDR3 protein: ASSLEGRGGTEAF

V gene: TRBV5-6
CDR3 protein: VSSFGTGGSLTSGNTIY

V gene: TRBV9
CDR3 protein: ASSVEGGSYNEQF

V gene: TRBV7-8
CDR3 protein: ASSPPHRGTEAF

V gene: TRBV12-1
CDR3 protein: ASPLPGFNEKLF

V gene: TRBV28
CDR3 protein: ASSSDRGTGIPQH

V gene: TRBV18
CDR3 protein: ASSRQGKEKLF

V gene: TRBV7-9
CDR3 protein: ASSRQGGEAF

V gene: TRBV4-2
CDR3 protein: ASSQEGQGARYEQY

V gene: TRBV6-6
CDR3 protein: ASSYSSGATNEKLF

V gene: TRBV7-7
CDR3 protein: ASSSGMNTEAF

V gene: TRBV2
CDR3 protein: ASSGDRGPYNEQF

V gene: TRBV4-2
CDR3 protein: ASSLYSGGNTDTQY

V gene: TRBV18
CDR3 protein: ASSRQQTEQF

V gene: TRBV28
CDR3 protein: ASSLSRTEAF

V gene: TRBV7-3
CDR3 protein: ASSLTRDSGYT

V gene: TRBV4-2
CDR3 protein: ASSQALTRGSYNEQF

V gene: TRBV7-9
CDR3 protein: ASSPSGIGGYT

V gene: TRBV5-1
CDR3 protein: ASRKGLAGPNEQF

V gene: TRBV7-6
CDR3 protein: ASSLTRSASPNTEAF

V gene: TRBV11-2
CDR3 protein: ASSPVRGSMNTEAF

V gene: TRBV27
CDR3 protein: ASALLGTGGVETQY

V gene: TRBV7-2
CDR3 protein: ASSLRGAGGPGEQY

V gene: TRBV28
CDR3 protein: ASSLGGLGNQPQH

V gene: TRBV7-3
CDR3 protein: ASSWEGTTEAF

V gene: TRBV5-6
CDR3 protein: ASGASGGPTDTQY

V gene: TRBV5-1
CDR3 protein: ASSQGQGIQPQH

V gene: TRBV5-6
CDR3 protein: ASSRTGESYT

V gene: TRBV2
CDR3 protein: ASNGRGQGDNEQF

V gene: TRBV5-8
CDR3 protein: ASSLFRVATNEKLF

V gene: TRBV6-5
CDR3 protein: ASSTGGYGYT